This T cell receptor beta chain appears in the sequencing data of a study of cytomegalovirus exposure and HLA in healthy donors. The PCR contained 60 Vbeta and 13 Jbeta primers. In the original processing: Tens of millions of unique TCR beta chains, roughly 10 million shared, were counted in a later analysis. Profiling relied on immunoSEQ multiplex PCR, and the TCRdb table lists in-frame clones only, not all of them. That table supplies the V and J calls and clone size; D and trimming were determined from the DNA. The repertoire has 110,000 to 150,000 clones, about three quarters of them found once; the top ten carry 1.5% to 2%. A remark on this clone: What it binds is not known.

Overall study findings and caveats: The authors excluded some V segments, including TRBV6-2 and TRBV6-3, as indistinguishable. The listing of 150 to 200 TCR beta chains classed them as cytomegalovirus-associated.

Looked up from germline, CDR1 is SGHNT and CDR2 is YENEEA. Deletions cut 10 bases from V and 7 bases from J, with 22 bases between. This CDR3 region has 15 residues. The rearrangement joins TRBV11-3 to TRBJ2-2; weak D call: TRBD2 (5 bases). The sample was PBMCs. This TCR came from a woman aged 25 to 45 in good health and CMV-seronegative. In DNA form, the CDR3 reads TGTGCCACCGATCAGCCCCGGGGAAGTGGCGGGGAGCTGTTTTTT. It yields the protein CATDQPRGSGGELFF.